This T cell receptor (beta chain) appears in the sequencing data of a study of T cells in Graves' hyperthyroidism and ophthalmopathy. Trimming pared 9 bases from V and 0 bases from J, leaving 14 bases between. This CDR3 is built from 14 residues. Germline CDR1 reads SNHLY; CDR2 reads FYNNEI. This clonotype was picked up many times. What it binds is not known. TCR beta CDR3 region amplification was performed from RNA transcripts. Primed by the HTBI set, a first-round RT-PCR was run on the TCR CDR3. In TCRdb, the multiplex PCR reads were re-called with MiXCR into one record per CDR3 protein. The table lists roughly 380,000 distinct CDR3 sequences, 15% to 20% of them singletons. The study's findings and limits: Model-based prediction identified ophthalmopathy a median 6.5 months prior to its onset.

Sample: blood. The rearrangement joins TRBV2 to TRBJ2-5, with TRBD1 as a possible D gene (6 bases). The TCR comes from a woman aged 18-30 years with Graves' hyperthyroidism. CDR3 amino acids: CASTDGQNQETQYF. CDR3 bases: TGTGCCAGTACGGACGGACAGAACCAAGAGACCCAGTACTTC.